The 19 T cell receptor beta chains given below trace back to one sample, sequenced in a study of blood T cells in healthy people across ages. Together with a sample-barcoded 5' primer, a J-beta primer mix was included in a second PCR lasting roughly 6 to 12 cycles. TCRdb ran MiXCR on the 5' RACE reads and lists one entry per CDR3 protein. The sample lists 700,000 or so distinct CDR3 sequences, 22% occurring once. The sequencing input was blood. All receptors come from a man between 65 and 80 years old in good health.

V and J are TRBV7-2 and TRBJ2-7; TRBD2 aligns across 10 bases. Judging by the DNA end, TRBJ2-1 fits better; the J call may be wrong. Germline values: CDR1 SGHTA, CDR2 FQGNSA. The CDR3 runs to 16 residues. CDR3 sequence: CASSLVGTSVEIEQFF. The CDR3 DNA sequence: TGTGCCAGCAGCTTAGTGGGGACTAGCGTTGAGATTGAGCAGTTCTTC.

The chain joins TRBV24-1 to TRBJ1-1; unclear D gene. Trimming removed 5 bases from V and 12 bases from J, with 18 bases in between. The CDR3 sequence is 13 residues long. Germline CDR1 KGHDR, CDR2 SFDVKD. The CDR3 DNA is TGTGCCACCAGTGCCGGACTAGGGAGGTCCTCTTTCTTT. Protein: CATSAGLGRSSFF.

This chain connects TRBV7-6 to TRBJ2-3, with D uncertain. From germline, CDR1 is SGHVS and CDR2 FNYEAQ. V lost 5 bases and J 5 bases, leaving 11 bases between the germline ends. This CDR3 has 13 residues. For the CDR3, the DNA is TGTGCCAGCAGCACCCTAGGGCAAGATACGCAGTATTTT. The encoded protein is CASSTLGQDTQYF.

This clonotype has only a few counts. The chain is built from TRBV24-1 and TRBJ1-1, with unresolved D. Germline V gene data show CDR1 as KGHDR and CDR2 as SFDVKD. There are 15 residues in the CDR3. The V end was cut by 2 bases, the J end by 8 bases, with 17 bases between. CDR3 loop: CATSDSRTTDREAFF. The CDR3 bases are TGTGCCACCAGTGATTCTAGGACTACGGATCGGGAAGCTTTCTTT.

The rearrangement joins TRBV7-6 to TRBJ1-1; D remains ambiguous. Trimming took 5 bases from V and 0 from J, leaving 13 bases between them. The CDR3 runs 15 residues. Germline CDR1 SGHVS, CDR2 FNYEAQ. The CDR3 here is CASSPRPEMNTEAFF. CDR3 nucleotide sequence: TGTGCCAGCAGCCCCAGACCGGAGATGAACACTGAAGCTTTCTTT. Based on the CDR3 plus reference TRBV7-6 and TRBJ1-1, the full variable domain is GAGVSQSPRYKVTKRGQDVALRCDPISGHVSLYWYRQALGQGPEFLTYFNYEAQQDKSGLPNDRFSAERPEGSISTLTIQRTEQRDSAMYRCASSPRPEMNTEAFFGQGTRLTVV.

There are a few counts of this clonotype. The chain is built from TRBV4-1 and TRBJ2-5; D gene uncertain. Trimming pared 0 bases from V and 4 bases from J, leaving 15 bases between. The germline gives CDR1 MGHRA, CDR2 YSYEKL. The CDR3 is 16 residues long. CDR3: CASSQDLSRSGETQYF. The CDR3 DNA follows: TGCGCCAGCAGCCAAGATCTTTCCCGCTCCGGAGAGACCCAGTACTTC.

The table lists this clonotype with a few counts. The chain is built from TRBV5-1 and TRBJ2-1, with 12 bases that match TRBD2. After removal of 0 bases from V and 7 bases from J, the junction contained 8 bases not matched to a gene. The CDR3 is 17 amino acids. The germline V gene encodes CDR1 SGHRS and CDR2 YFSETQ. The CDR3 nucleotides are TGCGCCAGCAGCTTGGTCCCCGATCTAGCGGGGGGGAATGAGCAGTTCTTC. Residues: CASSLVPDLAGGNEQFF.

The chain recombines TRBV10-3 with TRBJ2-7, with TRBD2 matching over 8 bases. This CDR3 has 14 residues. The ends lost 11 bases at V and 0 bases at J; junction bases unmatched: 9. Germline-derived CDR1 and CDR2 are ENHRY and SYGVKD. The CDR3 nucleotides are TGTGCCGTTAAACTAGCGGTCAGCTCCTACGAGCAGTACTTC. It specifies CAVKLAVSSYEQYF.

This clonotype turned up a few times. The chain has TRBV10-3 and TRBJ1-5, with unresolved D. Germline V gene sequence: CDR1 ENHRY, CDR2 SYGVKD. This CDR3 spans 14 amino acids. V gave up 3 bases and J gave up 0 bases, with 6 bases separating them. The CDR3 loop reads CAISDGYSNQPQHF. The CDR3, as DNA: TGTGCCATCAGTGACGGCTATAGCAATCAGCCCCAGCATTTT.

This clonotype was observed a handful of times. The V and J genes are TRBV3-1 and TRBJ2-3; D ambiguous. This CDR3 is 16 amino acids long. Trimming removed 0 bases at V and 5 bases at J, with 15 bases between. Looked up from germline, CDR1 is LGHDT and CDR2 is YNNKEL (reference sequence). The CDR3 sequence: CASSQDVGTGGDTQYF. CDR3 nucleotides: TGTGCCAGCAGCCAAGATGTCGGAACTGGCGGAGATACGCAGTATTTT.

The chain is built from TRBV6-6 and TRBJ2-5; D may be TRBD1 (6 bases). The J call may not be correct, given that the DNA end is closer to TRBJ2-7. The CDR3 consists of 13 residues. Germline V CDR1 and CDR2: MNHNY, SVGAGI (reference sequence). The CDR3 sequence is CASSRDNTYEQYF. CDR3 nucleotide sequence: TGTGCCAGCAGTAGGGACAATACCTACGAGCAGTACTTC.

Only a few counts were recorded for this clonotype. J is TRBJ1-1 and V is TRBV25-1, with D perhaps matching TRBD1 (5 bases). The CDR3 contains 10 residues. Trimming removed 8 bases from V and 6 bases from J, with 7 bases in between. Looked up from germline, CDR1 is MGHDK and CDR2 is SYGVNS. CDR3 nucleotides: TGTGCCAGCCTGGGGGCTGAAGCTTTCTTT. Translated, it gives CASLGAEAFF. The complete variable domain, with remaining parts taken from reference TRBV25-1 and TRBJ1-1, reads EADIYQTPRYLVIGTGKKITLECSQTMGHDKMYWYQQDPGMELHLIHYSYGVNSTEKGDLSSESTVSRIRTEHFPLTLESARPSHTSQYLCASLGAEAFFGQGTRLTVV.

This clonotype was seen many times. The J gene is TRBJ2-5, the V gene TRBV7-9; TRBD2 is a possible D gene (5 bases). The germline V and J ends were trimmed by 5 bases and 2 bases, with 12 bases remaining between them. Germline V gene sequence: CDR1 SEHNR, CDR2 FQNEAQ (reference sequence). CDR3 length equals 14 residues. The CDR3 is CASSPSREQETQYF. DNA for the CDR3: TGTGCCAGCAGCCCCAGCCGGGAACAAGAGACCCAGTACTTC.

The chain links TRBV7-2 to TRBJ2-5; 10 bases match TRBD2. Germline CDR1 reads SGHTA; CDR2 reads FQGNSA. The CDR3 has 14 residues. The ends lost 6 bases at V and 2 bases at J; junction bases unmatched: 3. The chain's CDR3 is CASRWTSGQETQYF. As DNA, the CDR3 is TGTGCCAGCAGATGGACTAGCGGACAAGAGACCCAGTACTTC.

This clonotype was recorded a few times. The junction shows a germline mismatch at one end, possibly a read error. The chain employs TRBV20-1 and TRBJ2-3, with no clear D. CDR1 DFQATT and CDR2 SNEGSKA come from the germline V gene (reference sequence). The CDR3 has 11 residues. The CDR3 is CSARSDSTPIF. The CDR3 coding sequence is TGCAGTGCTCGCTCGGATAGCACCCCAATTTTT.

In this sample, this clonotype turned up many times. The V call is TRBV28, the J call TRBJ1-3, with TRBD1 as a possible D gene (6 bases). This CDR3 region has 12 residues. Deletions cut 6 bases from V and 8 bases from J, with 11 bases between. CDR1 is MDHEN and CDR2 is SYDVKM in the germline V gene. CDR3 sequence (DNA): TGTGCCAGCAGACAGGGTTTCTACACCATATATTTT. It is translated as CASRQGFYTIYF.

The sample holds many counts of this clonotype. The chain recombines TRBV7-9 with TRBJ1-4, with D maybe TRBD1 (5 bases). V was clipped by 8 bases and J by 8 bases, with 15 bases between them. CDR3 length equals 13 residues. Germline CDR1 reads SEHNR; CDR2 reads FQNEAQ (reference sequence). CDR3 protein: CASGGTLGEKLFF. The CDR3 DNA reads as TGTGCCAGCGGCGGGACGCTAGGCGAAAAACTGTTTTTT.

The V call is TRBV27, the J call TRBJ2-7; D possibly corresponds to TRBD1 (5 bases). This CDR3 has 14 residues. CDR1 is MNHEY, CDR2 SMNVEV, per germline (reference sequence). Trimming removed 5 bases at V and 6 bases at J, with 17 bases between. DNA for the CDR3: TGTGCCAGCAGTCCGTCTAGGGTACAGGCCGAGCAGTACTTC. Its protein product is CASSPSRVQAEQYF.

This clonotype has just a few counts. The V and J genes are TRBV28 and TRBJ2-1, with D possibly TRBD2 on 6 matching bases. Trimming took 11 bases from V and 4 from J, leaving 18 bases between them. This CDR3 is 14 amino acids long. Germline V gives CDR1 MDHEN, CDR2 SYDVKM. CDR3 in amino acids: CAARSDGGYNEQFF. The CDR3 DNA sequence: TGTGCCGCTCGCTCAGACGGGGGTTACAATGAGCAGTTCTTC.